These 25 T cell receptor beta chains were sequenced from one sample in a study of technical replicates of blood from a few donors. TCRdb keeps only in-frame clones here, not all; method: immunoSEQ multiplex PCR. The sample has tens of thousands of clones; more than 85% are singletons. The sequenced material came from PBMCs. The origin of the receptors is a human donor in good health. Some clones in this sample may be carry-over from other donors' samples.

This clone was recorded a few times. The chain couples TRBV19 to TRBJ2-5; TRBD2 matches at 14 bases. V was clipped by 4 bases and J by 8 bases; unmatched bases: 6. CDR1 and CDR2 (germline): LNHDA, SQIVND (reference sequence). The length of the CDR3 is 15 residues. Here the CDR3 reads CASSTGTSGSETQYF. DNA of the CDR3: TGTGCCAGTAGTACCGGGACTAGCGGGAGTGAAACCCAGTACTTC.

The chain is built from TRBV7-8 and TRBJ2-7; TRBD2 might be the D (5 bases). Trimming stripped 5 bases from V and 2 bases from J, with 13 bases between. The CDR3 runs to 14 residues. In germline, CDR1 is SGHVS, CDR2 FQNEAQ. This CDR3 is CASSPTREPYEQYF. CDR3 coding DNA: TGTGCCAGCAGCCCAACCCGGGAACCCTACGAGCAGTACTTC.

This rearrangement joins TRBV4-3 to TRBJ2-1; possibly TRBD2 for D (6 bases). The V gene lost 1 base and the J gene lost 0 bases, with 22 bases spanning the gap. The CDR3 extends over 20 amino acids. CDR1 LGHNA and CDR2 YSLEER come from the germline V gene. CDR3 in amino acids: CASSQAYGSVGRSSYNEQFF. Here the CDR3 DNA reads TGCGCCAGCAGCCAAGCTTACGGTAGCGTCGGGAGAAGCTCCTACAATGAGCAGTTCTTC.

J is TRBJ2-6 and V is TRBV5-1; 10 nucleotides line up with TRBD1. This CDR3 is 18 amino acids long. V lost 4 bases and J lost 0; bases outside the gene matches: 7. Germline V gene sequence: CDR1 SGHRS, CDR2 YFSETQ. DNA of the CDR3: TGCGCCAGCAGCCGAACCGGGACAGGGGCCTCTGGGGCCAACGTCCTGACTTTC. This encodes CASSRTGTGASGANVLTF.

The chain links TRBV18 to TRBJ2-5, with D perhaps matching TRBD2 (6 bases). Trimming took off 3 bases at V and 5 bases at J, with 13 bases between the two ends. The CDR3 contains 14 residues. Germline V lookup: CDR1 KGHSH, CDR2 LQKENI. CDR3 protein: CASSPLRAGETQYF. DNA of the CDR3: TGTGCCAGCTCACCCCTCCGTGCGGGGGAGACCCAGTACTTC.

The chain is built from TRBV7-6 and TRBJ2-1; D ambiguous. V dropped 6 bases and J dropped 7 bases, with 7 bases sitting between them. Germline CDR1 reads SGHVS; CDR2 reads FNYEAQ. CDR3 length: 11 residues. The chain's CDR3 is CASSSPNEQFF. In DNA form, the CDR3 reads TGTGCCAGCAGTTCCCCTAATGAGCAGTTCTTC. Using reference TRBV7-6 and TRBJ2-1 for the parts outside the CDR3, the full variable domain is GAGVSQSPRYKVTKRGQDVALRCDPISGHVSLYWYRQALGQGPEFLTYFNYEAQQDKSGLPNDRFSAERPEGSISTLTIQRTEQRDSAMYRCASSSPNEQFFGPGTRLTVL.

This chain joins TRBV6-6 and TRBJ1-6; D perhaps matches TRBD1 (6 bases). Germline V CDR1 and CDR2: MNHNY, SVGAGI (reference sequence). Trimming left V 2 bases short and J 6 bases short, with 11 bases between. The CDR3 sequence is 15 residues long. This CDR3 is CASSYGGITNSPLHF. For the CDR3, the DNA is TGTGCCAGCAGTTACGGGGGCATAACTAATTCACCCCTCCACTTT.

This chain links TRBV5-3 with TRBJ1-3; TRBD1 might be the D (5 bases). TRBV5-3 is treated as an ORF (open reading frame) with a function not yet certain. This CDR3 region has 21 residues. V lost 4 bases and J 0 bases, leaving 29 bases between the germline ends. CDR3 nucleotides: TGTGCCAGAAGCCTACCCGATTCGGACACACCGCCCCTAGACTCTGGAAACACCATATATTTT. Translating gives CARSLPDSDTPPLDSGNTIYF.

The V call is TRBV21-1, the J call TRBJ1-2. TRBV21-1 is a known pseudogene. CDR3 length: 12 amino acids. In DNA, the CDR3 is TGTGCCAGCAGCTACGGAGGGTATGGCTACACCTTC. It specifies CASSYGGYGYTF.

The V call is TRBV19, the J call TRBJ2-1; 14 positions agree with TRBD2. The V gene end was trimmed by 5 bases and the J gene end by 10 bases; junction bases not matched to a gene: 7. Germline CDR1 LNHDA, CDR2 SQIVND (reference sequence). There are 15 residues in the CDR3. CDR3 sequence: CASSGLGLAGVEQFF. The CDR3 region has the DNA TGTGCCAGTAGTGGCCTGGGACTAGCGGGAGTCGAGCAGTTCTTC. Drawing the rest from reference TRBV19 and TRBJ2-1, the complete variable domain is DGGITQSPKYLFRKEGQNVTLSCEQNLNHDAMYWYRQDPGQGLRLIYYSQIVNDFQKGDIAEGYSVSREKKESFPLTVTSAQKNPTAFYLCASSGLGLAGVEQFFGPGTRLTVL.

V is TRBV7-8 and J is TRBJ2-5, with a tentative D call TRBD1 (5 bases). Germline CDR1 SGHVS, CDR2 FQNEAQ. The CDR3 runs to 17 residues. V lost 5 bases and J 0 bases, leaving 19 bases between the germline ends. CDR3 DNA sequence: TGTGCCAGCAGCCAAGGGGCCGCCACTGGGTACCAAGAGACCCAGTACTTC. It codes for CASSQGAATGYQETQYF.

J is TRBJ1-1 and V is TRBV29-1; D gene ambiguous. This CDR3 spans 10 amino acids. The germline gives CDR1 SQVTM, CDR2 ANQGSEA. V lost 7 bases and J lost 11, with 14 bases in between. DNA for the CDR3: TGCAGCGCCGGAGGCCTGGGGGCTTTCTTT. Protein: CSAGGLGAFF.

The chain joins TRBV6-1 to TRBJ2-3; maybe TRBD1 (5 bases). Germline V gene lookup returns CDR1 MNHNS and CDR2 SASEGT. The CDR3 loop spans 13 amino acids. The V end was cut by 6 bases, the J end by 2 bases, with 9 bases between. CDR3 residues: CASRAGYTDTQYF. The CDR3 DNA follows: TGTGCCAGCAGAGCAGGGTACACAGATACGCAGTATTTT.

The genes are TRBV5-1 and TRBJ2-3; 8 positions match TRBD2. V lost 0 bases to trimming and J lost 1 base; unmatched junction nucleotides: 4. Germline V CDR1 and CDR2: SGHRS, YFSETQ. This CDR3 has 16 residues. CDR3 sequence (DNA): TGCGCCAGCAGCTTGGCCGGGCGGGAGGGCACAGATACGCAGTATTTT. Its protein product is CASSLAGREGTDTQYF. Together with reference TRBV5-1 and TRBJ2-3, the CDR3 gives the full variable domain: KAGVTQTPRYLIKTRGQQVTLSCSPISGHRSVSWYQQTPGQGLQFLFEYFSETQRNKGNFPGRFSGRQFSNSRSEMNVSTLELGDSALYLCASSLAGREGTDTQYFGPGTRLTVL.

The V call is TRBV9, the J call TRBJ2-1, with TRBD2 as a possible D gene (6 bases). The ends were cut back, 4 bases at V and 0 bases at J, with 14 bases in the middle. Germline lookup yields CDR1 SGDLS and CDR2 YYNGEE. The CDR3 is 16 residues long. The CDR3 DNA reads TGTGCCAGCAGCCCCCCCCTTAGCGGCTCCTACAATGAGCAGTTCTTC. This translates into CASSPPLSGSYNEQFF.

Ten or more counts support this clone. The chain uses TRBV13 and TRBJ2-1; no clear D gene. The CDR3 consists of 16 residues. V lost 0 bases and J lost 0, with 9 bases in between. Germline assignment: CDR1 PRHDT and CDR2 FYEKMQ (reference sequence). CDR3 sequence (DNA): TGTGCCAGCAGCTTAGGCGAACCCAGCTCCTACAATGAGCAGTTCTTC. Translating gives CASSLGEPSSYNEQFF.

The gene calls are TRBV15 and TRBJ2-5; maybe TRBD2 (7 bases). The CDR3 length is 14 residues. Trimming cost V 0 bases and J 4 bases, with 9 bases left between them. The germline CDR1 and CDR2 sequences are LNHNV and YYDKDF (reference sequence). The CDR3 coding sequence is TGTGCCACCAGCAGAGACGGGGGGCGAGAGACCCAGTACTTC. Its translation is CATSRDGGRETQYF.

With regard to this clone: Mismatch with germline at one junction end may stem from a read error. The rearrangement joins TRBV7-8 to TRBJ2-5, with D perhaps TRBD1 (7 bases). This CDR3 has 12 residues. Germline loops: CDR1 SGHVS, CDR2 FQNEAQ. CDR3 sequence (DNA): TGTGCCAGCAGCGGAGGTGGTCCCAGGGGGGACTTC. This gives the protein CASSGGGPRGDF.

The chain recombines TRBV30 with TRBJ1-1, with 8 bases identical to TRBD1. There are 16 residues in the CDR3. Germline CDR1 is GTSNPN and CDR2 is SVGIG (reference sequence). The trim removed 5 bases at V and 1 base at J, leaving 12 bases unmatched. The CDR3 reads CAWEPRLGQGNTEAFF. The CDR3 coding sequence is TGTGCCTGGGAGCCCCGCCTTGGACAGGGGAACACTGAAGCTTTCTTT.

This clone has just one count. This chain connects TRBV4-3 to TRBJ2-3; 7 bases match TRBD2. V dropped 2 bases and J dropped 0; count of bases not matched to a gene: 2. This CDR3 has 15 amino acids. The germline V gene has CDR1 LGHNA and CDR2 YSLEER. Here the CDR3 DNA reads TGCGCCAGCAGCCAACTAGCGGAAAGCACAGATACGCAGTATTTT. Translated, it gives CASSQLAESTDTQYF.

V and J are TRBV5-4 and TRBJ2-4; TRBD1 aligns across 9 bases. The CDR3 covers 16 residues. The trim removed 3 bases at V and 1 base at J, leaving 5 bases unmatched. The germline V gene has CDR1 SGHNT and CDR2 YYREEE (reference sequence). The CDR3 is CASSSRQGDAKNIQYF. For the CDR3, the DNA is TGTGCCAGCAGCTCCCGACAGGGGGACGCCAAAAACATTCAGTACTTC.

V and J are TRBV4-3 and TRBJ2-1, with 9 bases aligning to TRBD2. The germline V gene has CDR1 LGHNA and CDR2 YSLEER. V dropped 2 bases and J dropped 4; count of bases not matched to a gene: 3. The CDR3 runs 15 residues. The CDR3 sequence: CASSQRLAVYNEQFF. The CDR3 nucleotides are TGCGCCAGCAGCCAACGACTAGCGGTGTACAATGAGCAGTTCTTC.

In its sample, this clone was seen a few times. The chain combines TRBV6-5 with TRBJ2-7; TRBD2 agrees at 9 bases. J was trimmed by 2 bases and V by 2 bases; bases with no gene match: 4. The CDR3 has 15 amino acids. CDR1 MNHEY and CDR2 SVGAGI come from the germline V gene. CDR3 nucleotides: TGTGCCAGCAGTTACGGAGCGGGGGGCCCCTACGAGCAGTACTTC. It is translated as CASSYGAGGPYEQYF.

This sequence joins TRBV27 and TRBJ2-7; 12 bases are a match to TRBD1. With V trimmed by 2 bases and J by 7 bases, 21 bases remained unmatched. CDR3 length: 20 residues. Germline V CDR1 and CDR2: MNHEY, SMNVEV (reference sequence). CDR3 DNA: TGTGCCAGCAGTTTAAATTATTGGGACAGGGGGCCCCTAGGGACTTGGGAGCAGTACTTC. Protein sequence: CASSLNYWDRGPLGTWEQYF.

This sequence joins TRBV4-1 and TRBJ2-2; tentatively, D is TRBD2 (5 bases). CDR1 is MGHRA, CDR2 YSYEKL, per germline. The germline V and J ends were trimmed by 1 base and 4 bases, with 10 bases remaining between them. The CDR3 has 15 residues. Here the CDR3 DNA reads TGCGCCAGCAGCCAAGGGGTCGAGGGCACCGGGGAGCTGTTTTTT. This translates into CASSQGVEGTGELFF.